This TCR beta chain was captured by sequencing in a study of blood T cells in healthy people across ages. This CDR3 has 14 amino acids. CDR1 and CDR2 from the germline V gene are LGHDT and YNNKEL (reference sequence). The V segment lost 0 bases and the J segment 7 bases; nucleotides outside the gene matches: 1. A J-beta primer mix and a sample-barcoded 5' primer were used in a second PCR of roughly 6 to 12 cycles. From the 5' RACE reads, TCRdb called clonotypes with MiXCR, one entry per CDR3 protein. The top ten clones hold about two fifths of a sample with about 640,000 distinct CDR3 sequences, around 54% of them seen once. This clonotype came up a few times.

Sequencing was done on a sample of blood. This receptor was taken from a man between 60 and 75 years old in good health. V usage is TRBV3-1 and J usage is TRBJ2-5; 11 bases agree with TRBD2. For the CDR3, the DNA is TGTGCCAGCAGCCAAGACCTAGCGGGGGGGACCCAGTACTTC. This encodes CASSQDLAGGTQYF.